Shown below are 18 T cell receptor beta chains from a single sample sequenced in a study of T cells in Graves' hyperthyroidism and ophthalmopathy. The investigators amplified TCR beta CDR3 regions from RNA transcripts. With the HTBI primer set, the TCR CDR3 went through a first round of RT-PCR. MiXCR, applied by TCRdb to the multiplex PCR reads, yields one record per CDR3 protein. The table shows more than 300,000 distinct CDR3 sequences, with more than 11% occurring only once. Input material: blood. The origin of the receptors is a woman in her 30s with Graves' hyperthyroidism.

In this sample, this clonotype turned up many times. The chain combines TRBV28 with TRBJ2-3; D is unclear. There are 11 residues in the CDR3. The germline V gene encodes CDR1 MDHEN and CDR2 SYDVKM. The V end lost 2 bases, the J end lost 6 bases, and 3 bases lay between the germline ends. CDR3: CASSLMDTQYF. The CDR3 nucleotides are TGTGCCAGCAGTTTAATGGATACGCAGTATTTT.

This chain joins TRBV18 and TRBJ2-7, with D hard to call. V shed 3 bases and J shed 2 bases, with 11 bases lying between them. Germline lookup yields CDR1 KGHSH and CDR2 LQKENI. The CDR3 spans 14 residues. CDR3 sequence (DNA): TGTGCCAGCTCACCGGAGATCGGCCCCTACGAGCAGTACTTC. It encodes CASSPEIGPYEQYF.

This clonotype was observed many times. The V and J genes are TRBV3-1 and TRBJ2-5, with TRBD1 identical over 8 bases. Germline CDR1 and CDR2: LGHDT and YNNKEL (reference sequence). Trimming cost V 3 bases and J 5 bases; bases outside gene matches: 11. The CDR3 is made up of 16 amino acids. The chain's CDR3 is CASSQPTGGYGETQYF. DNA of the CDR3: TGTGCCAGCAGCCAGCCCACAGGGGGGTACGGGGAGACCCAGTACTTC.

The chain joins TRBV19 to TRBJ2-2, with 10 bases identical to TRBD2. The CDR3 runs to 13 residues. Unmatched junction bases numbered 2, after V lost 11 bases and J lost 2 bases. Germline V CDR1 and CDR2: LNHDA, SQIVND (reference sequence). CDR3 protein: CALAGVNTGELFF. CDR3 nucleotides: TGTGCCCTAGCGGGAGTTAACACCGGGGAGCTGTTTTTT.

Ten or more counts support this clonotype. The chain links TRBV6-6 to TRBJ1-1; unclear D gene. The V and J ends lost 0 bases and 5 bases respectively, with 16 bases between them. Germline loops: CDR1 MNHNY, CDR2 SVGAGI (reference sequence). This CDR3 comprises 16 residues. The CDR3 loop reads CASSYSNRFMGTEAFF. CDR3 nucleotide sequence: TGTGCCAGCAGTTACTCGAATCGCTTTATGGGAACTGAAGCTTTCTTT.

This clonotype was detected a few times. The chain is built from TRBV4-3 and TRBJ2-6; D is uncertain. Trimming shortened V by 1 base and J by 0 bases, and 10 bases separated the two germline ends. CDR3 length: 17 residues. CDR1 is LGHNA and CDR2 is YSLEER in the germline V gene. The CDR3 region has the DNA TGCGCCAGCAGCCAAGGGGTGGGTTCCTCTGGGGCCAACGTCCTGACTTTC. It encodes CASSQGVGSSGANVLTF.

This clonotype appeared a single time. CDR3 protein: CASSQRFWAEAFF. In DNA form, the CDR3 reads TGTGCCAGCAGCCAGAGATTTTGGGCTGAAGCTTTCTTT. The rearrangement uses TRBV7-2 and TRBJ1-1; no clear D. Germline loops: CDR1 SGHTA, CDR2 FQGNSA. The germline V and J ends were trimmed by 5 bases and 6 bases, with 13 bases remaining between them. This CDR3 has 13 residues. Full variable domain (rest looked up from reference TRBV7-2 and TRBJ1-1): GAGVSQSPSNKVTEKGKDVELRCDPISGHTALYWYRQSLGQGLEFLIYFQGNSAPDKSGLPSDRFSAERTGGSVSTLTIQRTQQEDSAVYLCASSQRFWAEAFFGQGTRLTVV.

This clonotype has a count of ten or more. This chain links TRBV3-1 with TRBJ2-7; no clear D. Germline-derived CDR1 and CDR2 are LGHDT and YNNKEL (reference sequence). V shed 3 bases and J shed 2 bases, with 11 bases lying between them. This CDR3 has 14 amino acids. CDR3 amino acids: CASSHSELAYEQYF. The CDR3 DNA follows: TGTGCCAGCAGCCACAGCGAGCTAGCCTACGAGCAGTACTTC.

This clonotype was observed a few times. The chain couples TRBV7-9 to TRBJ2-7; 7 nucleotides agree with TRBD1. The junction had 6 bases not matched to a gene; V was cut back by 1 base and J by 6 bases. The CDR3 has 14 amino acids. Germline lookup yields CDR1 SEHNR and CDR2 FQNEAQ (reference sequence). CDR3 sequence reads: CASSLVQGFAEQYF. In nucleotides, the CDR3 is TGTGCCAGCAGCTTAGTACAGGGGTTCGCCGAGCAGTACTTC.

A note on this clonotype: The junction departs from the called germline gene at one end, perhaps through a read error. This chain joins TRBV19 and TRBJ1-6; D is uncertain. The CDR3 length is 12 residues. Germline V gives CDR1 LNHDA, CDR2 SQIVND (reference sequence). In nucleotides, the CDR3 is TGTGCCAGTACTATACCGAATTCACCCCTCCACTTT. This sequence encodes CASTIPNSPLHF.

Many counts were recorded for this clonotype. V and J are TRBV10-3 and TRBJ2-3, with D maybe TRBD1 (6 bases). This CDR3 is 16 amino acids long. Germline V CDR1 and CDR2: ENHRY, SYGVKD. Trimming took off 4 bases at V and 2 bases at J, with 16 bases between the two ends. CDR3 sequence: CAISGAGELPTDTQYF. The CDR3 DNA sequence: TGTGCCATCAGTGGCGCAGGGGAGTTACCCACAGATACGCAGTATTTT.

This clonotype came up many times. The rearrangement links TRBV13 to TRBJ2-1; D perhaps matches TRBD1 (6 bases). The CDR3 loop spans 16 amino acids. Trimming removed 5 bases at V and 6 bases at J, with 20 bases between. Looked up from germline, CDR1 is PRHDT and CDR2 is FYEKMQ (reference sequence). The CDR3 bases are TGTGCCAGCAGCCCCCAGACAGCGACCAGGGGCAATGAGCAGTTCTTC. Translated: CASSPQTATRGNEQFF.

This clonotype was seen once. This chain links TRBV11-1 with TRBJ1-1; 7 nucleotides line up with TRBD1. The CDR3 runs to 16 residues. V shed 6 bases and J 0 bases; nucleotides not matched to a gene: 10. Germline lookup yields CDR1 SGHAT and CDR2 FQDESV (reference sequence). CDR3 bases: TGTGCCAGCAGGCCCGGGACAGCCGGGGTGAACACTGAAGCTTTCTTT. Protein: CASRPGTAGVNTEAFF.

This clonotype was observed at least ten times. V usage is TRBV6-2 or TRBV6-3 and J usage is TRBJ2-1, with D possibly matching TRBD2 (6 bases). The CDR3 contains 14 residues. V gave up 2 bases and J gave up 6 bases, with 11 bases separating them. Germline CDR1 and CDR2: MNHEY and SVGEGT. CDR3 nucleotides: TGTGCCAGCAGTTACAAGGAGGGGCCCAATGAGCAGTTCTTC. Its protein product is CASSYKEGPNEQFF.

V is TRBV5-1 and J is TRBJ2-1; perhaps TRBD1 as D (5 bases). The CDR3 is 15 residues long. Germline V gives CDR1 SGHRS, CDR2 YFSETQ. The V gene lost 0 bases and the J gene lost 6 bases, with 13 bases spanning the gap. Here the CDR3 reads CASSLVAGQGNEQFF. The CDR3 DNA reads TGCGCCAGCAGCTTGGTGGCAGGGCAGGGCAATGAGCAGTTCTTC.

The table lists this clonotype with many counts. The chain carries TRBV2 and TRBJ2-7; 7 nucleotides align to TRBD2. The CDR3 loop spans 14 amino acids. The V segment lost 6 bases and the J segment 2 bases; nucleotides outside the gene matches: 7. Germline V gene data show CDR1 as SNHLY and CDR2 as FYNNEI. CDR3: CASRAAGGTYEQYF. The DNA for the CDR3 is TGTGCCAGCAGGGCCGCCGGGGGGACCTACGAGCAGTACTTC.

This clonotype occurred many times. CDR3 sequence: CASSLAHSYEQYF. CDR3 DNA: TGTGCCAGCAGTTTAGCCCACTCATACGAGCAGTACTTC. The chain recombines TRBV12-3 or TRBV12-4 with TRBJ2-7; D is uncertain. Trimming left V 0 bases short and J 4 bases short, with 7 bases between. The CDR3 contains 13 residues.

This clonotype has ten or more counts. The J gene is TRBJ2-3, the V gene TRBV5-1, with TRBD1 matching over 8 bases. The CDR3 has 15 residues. V was clipped by 1 base and J by 5 bases; unmatched bases: 6. Germline-derived CDR1 and CDR2 are SGHRS and YFSETQ. The CDR3 loop reads CASSLHGQGLDTQYF. CDR3 DNA: TGCGCCAGCAGCTTGCACGGACAGGGCCTAGATACGCAGTATTTT. The whole variable domain, remainder taken from reference TRBV5-1 and TRBJ2-3, is KAGVTQTPRYLIKTRGQQVTLSCSPISGHRSVSWYQQTPGQGLQFLFEYFSETQRNKGNFPGRFSGRQFSNSRSEMNVSTLELGDSALYLCASSLHGQGLDTQYFGPGTRLTVL.